The present T cell receptor beta chain was sequenced within a study of blood T cells in healthy people across ages. Points from the study as a whole: A roughly linear fall in TCR beta diversity per million T cells was seen with increasing age.

Samples each had at least 6 micrograms of total RNA extracted. Then a second PCR, running roughly 7 to 11 cycles, was carried out with a sample-barcoded 5' primer and a J-beta primer mix. Through a template-switch adaptor with 12 random nucleotides, each cDNA molecule received a tag. TCRdb reprocessed the 5' RACE reads with MiXCR, giving one entry per CDR3 protein. The table includes about 780,000 distinct CDR3 sequences, about 59% detected once. As to this clonotype: Its antigen is as yet unknown.

Germline loops: CDR1 SGHVS, CDR2 FQNEAQ. The CDR3 runs to 16 residues. The V gene lost 5 bases and the J gene lost 5 bases, with 19 bases spanning the gap. The sequence was obtained from a man aged 30 to 39 in good health. Sequencing was performed on blood. V gene TRBV7-8 combines with J gene TRBJ2-1, with D perhaps TRBD1 (5 bases). CDR3 DNA sequence: TGTGCCAGCAGCACACAAGGGGCAGTATCCCACAATGAGCAGTTCTTC. Its protein product is CASSTQGAVSHNEQFF.